This T cell receptor (beta chain) was captured in a study of T cell repertoires in cytomegalovirus infection. Study-level findings and limits: There were HLA-C-restricted CMV-specific TCR beta clonotypes dominating the ex vivo response.

TCRdb reprocessed the reads with MiXCR, giving one entry per CDR3 protein. The data show about 500,000 distinct CDR3 sequences, 30% to 35% seen once. A word on this clonotype: Its specificity is not known.

V lost 0 bases to trimming and J lost 7 bases; unmatched junction nucleotides: 7. The CDR3 is made up of 16 amino acids. The V gene's germline CDR1 is LGHDT and CDR2 YNNKEL (reference sequence). The input for sequencing was cultured PBMCs, taken from culture after CMV antigen stimulation. The rearrangement joins TRBV3-1 to TRBJ1-4; 8 nucleotides agree with TRBD1. This TCR derives from a human donor in good health (CMV status not recorded). Some clones in this sample may be carry-over from other donors' samples. Written as DNA, the CDR3 is TGTGCCAGCAGCCAAGAGTCGGACAGGGTAGCTGAAAAACTGTTTTTT. Encoded protein: CASSQESDRVAEKLFF.